A selection of T cell receptor beta chains follows, all from one sample in a study of cytomegalovirus exposure and HLA in healthy donors. Repertoires were generated with immunoSEQ multiplex PCR, while TCRdb's copy carries only in-frame clones and drops some. The sample holds 85,000 to 90,000 clones, 79% seen once. Sequences were obtained from PBMCs. All receptors derive from a man aged 25-45 years in good health and CMV-seronegative. The CDR3 runs from the conserved cysteine through the conserved F or W. D genes are given only for firm matches. Expanded clones are given a class, and other clones once, few, many or no size at all.

clone size,V gene,D gene,J gene,CDR3 protein,CDR3 DNA
-,TRBV5-1,TRBD1,TRBJ1-6,CASSPDRAGSPLHF,TGCGCCAGCAGCCCTGACAGGGCTGGATCACCCCTCCACTTT
-,TRBV6-5,-,TRBJ1-2,CASSADSGFYGYTF,TGTGCCAGCAGCGCCGACAGCGGGTTTTATGGCTACACCTTC
-,TRBV5-1,TRBD1,TRBJ1-2,CASSLGLDRKGYGYTF,TGCGCCAGCAGCTTGGGGCTGGACAGGAAAGGCTATGGCTACACCTTC
-,TRBV19,-,TRBJ1-1,CASSQRVMNTEAFF,TGTGCCAGTAGTCAACGGGTCATGAACACTGAAGCTTTCTTT
-,TRBV5-5,-,TRBJ1-6,CASSLDGRNDYNSPLHF,TGTGCCAGCAGCTTGGATGGCAGAAACGACTATAATTCACCCCTCCACTTT
-,TRBV4-3,-,TRBJ2-3,CASSQRTDTQYF,TGCGCCAGCAGCCAACGTACAGATACGCAGTATTTT
-,TRBV2,TRBD1,TRBJ1-2,CASRRDRADGYTF,TGTGCCAGCAGGAGGGACAGAGCCGATGGCTACACCTTC
few,TRBV6-5,-,TRBJ2-7,CASSSDTREQYF,TGTGCCAGCAGTTCAGACACCCGAGAGCAGTACTTC
-,TRBV5-1,-,TRBJ2-5,CASSLVQQAYQETQYF,TGCGCCAGCAGCTTGGTCCAACAGGCGTACCAAGAGACCCAGTACTTC
-,TRBV5-1,TRBD1,TRBJ2-5,CASSLGGTGGQETQYF,TGCGCCAGCAGCTTGGGGGGGACAGGGGGTCAAGAGACCCAGTACTTC
-,TRBV2,TRBD1,TRBJ2-7,CASIGGQHYEQYF,TGTGCCAGCATTGGGGGACAGCACTACGAGCAGTACTTC
-,TRBV28,-,TRBJ1-4,CATVGAGSEKLFF,TGTGCCACCGTTGGGGCGGGGAGTGAAAAACTGTTTTTT
-,TRBV12-2,-,TRBJ1-1,CASRGYTEAFF,TGTGCAAGTCGGGGCTACACTGAAGCTTTCTTT
-,TRBV19,TRBD2,TRBJ2-3,CASSPRLAPSTDTQYF,TGTGCCAGTAGTCCCCGACTAGCGCCTAGCACAGATACGCAGTATTTT
-,TRBV15,TRBD1,TRBJ2-7,CATSREKLPGTGDHEQYF,TGTGCCACCAGCAGAGAAAAACTTCCCGGGACAGGGGACCACGAGCAGTACTTC
-,TRBV9,-,TRBJ1-1,CASSVEGGGSEAFF,TGTGCCAGCAGCGTCGAAGGGGGGGGTAGTGAAGCTTTCTTT
-,TRBV28,-,TRBJ1-3,CASSPGLSGNTIYF,TGTGCCAGCAGTCCGGGACTGTCTGGAAACACCATATATTTT
-,TRBV4-3,TRBD1,TRBJ2-7,CASSRTGSYEQYF,TGCGCCAGCAGCAGGACAGGCTCCTACGAGCAGTACTTC
once,TRBV7-2,-,TRBJ1-2,CASSFLREPVDGYTF,TGTGCCAGCAGCTTCCTGAGGGAGCCCGTAGATGGCTACACCTTC
-,TRBV7-8,TRBD1,TRBJ2-2,CASSSWTGRNTGELFF,TGTGCCAGCAGCTCCTGGACAGGAAGGAACACCGGGGAGCTGTTTTTT
-,TRBV6-5,TRBD1,TRBJ2-7,CASRSPGQGYEQYF,TGTGCCAGCAGAAGCCCGGGACAGGGCTACGAGCAGTACTTC
-,TRBV10-3,TRBD1,TRBJ1-1,CAIRGQGDTEAFF,TGTGCCATCAGGGGACAGGGGGACACTGAAGCTTTCTTT
-,TRBV30,-,TRBJ1-6,CAWSDRADNSPLHF,TGTGCCTGGAGTGACAGGGCCGATAATTCACCCCTCCACTTT
-,TRBV4-1,TRBD1,TRBJ1-3,CASSQAEGARNTIYF,TGCGCCAGCAGCCAAGCGGAGGGGGCCAGAAACACCATATATTTT
-,TRBV29-1,TRBD2,TRBJ2-7,CSVTGTSGFLGEQYF,TGCAGCGTCACCGGGACTAGCGGGTTTTTGGGCGAGCAGTACTTC
-,TRBV29-1,TRBD2,TRBJ2-2,CSVTAGANTGELFF,TGCAGCGTTACAGCGGGGGCGAACACCGGGGAGCTGTTTTTT
-,TRBV6-1,TRBD1,TRBJ2-7,CASSEGTGKWYEQYF,TGTGCCAGCAGTGAAGGGACAGGGAAGTGGTACGAGCAGTACTTC
-,TRBV6-6,TRBD1,TRBJ1-2,CASRYPGQTNYGYTF,TGTGCCAGCAGATACCCGGGACAGACCAACTATGGCTACACCTTC
-,TRBV5-6,TRBD1,TRBJ1-4,CASSVGQGTNEKLFF,TGTGCCAGCAGCGTCGGACAGGGGACTAATGAAAAACTGTTTTTT
-,TRBV6-6,TRBD1,TRBJ2-1,CASRMDRGRDNEQFF,TGTGCCAGCAGAATGGACAGGGGAAGGGACAATGAGCAGTTCTTC
-,TRBV7-9,TRBD1,TRBJ2-1,CASSLVGQGAGDEQFF,TGTGCCAGCAGCCTGGTTGGGCAGGGGGCTGGGGATGAGCAGTTCTTC
-,TRBV7-9,-,TRBJ1-1,CASSAEANTEAFF,TGTGCCAGCAGCGCTGAGGCGAACACTGAAGCTTTCTTT
-,TRBV30,-,TRBJ2-3,CAWSVSSDTQYF,TGTGCCTGGAGTGTGTCATCCGATACGCAGTATTTT
few,TRBV7-9,TRBD1,TRBJ2-1,CASSSPGQGDNEQFF,TGTGCCAGCAGCTCCCCGGGACAGGGAGACAATGAGCAGTTCTTC
-,TRBV5-1,TRBD1,TRBJ2-2,CASTTSRGTGELFF,TGCGCCAGCACTACCTCCAGGGGGACCGGGGAGCTGTTTTTT
-,TRBV18,TRBD1,TRBJ2-4,CASSIEAGTGNIQYF,TGTGCCAGCTCAATAGAGGCCGGGACAGGAAACATTCAGTACTTC
-,TRBV28,-,TRBJ1-5,CASSLLPGFSNQPQHF,TGTGCCAGCAGTTTATTACCGGGGTTTAGCAATCAGCCCCAGCATTTT
-,TRBV5-1,-,TRBJ2-7,CASSLDHYEQYF,TGCGCCAGCAGCTTGGATCACTACGAGCAGTACTTC
-,TRBV30,TRBD1,TRBJ1-1,CAWRTGVTDTEAFF,TGTGCCTGGAGGACAGGGGTTACGGACACTGAAGCTTTCTTT